The rows below give T cell receptor beta chains drawn from one sample of a study of T cells after yellow fever vaccination. TCRdb ran MiXCR on the 5' RACE reads and lists one entry per CDR3 protein. The sample consists of about 340,000 distinct CDR3 sequences, roughly 8.7% of them appearing once. Sequenced material: PBMCs, taken on the day of the first yellow fever vaccination. The source is a man between 18 and 29 years old who received the YFV17D yellow fever vaccine. CDR3s include the opening cysteine and the closing phenylalanine or tryptophan. A D gene is named only where the DNA matches it firmly. A row's size may be missing; if present it is once, few, many or a size class.

D: -; J: TRBJ2-3; V: TRBV21-1; size: -; DNA: TGTGCCAGCAGCAAAGCCTACGAAGGGGGCACAGATACGCAGTATTTT; CDR3: CASSKAYEGGTDTQYF
D: TRBD1; J: TRBJ1-6; V: TRBV6-2/TRBV6-3; size: -; DNA: TGTGCCAGCAACCGGGACAGAGTAACCAGGGGCTCACCCCTCCACTTT; CDR3: CASNRDRVTRGSPLHF
D: -; J: TRBJ2-7; V: TRBV20-1; size: -; DNA: TGCAGTGCTGGCGGCCGGGCGGGCGAGCAGTACTTC; CDR3: CSAGGRAGEQYF
D: -; J: TRBJ1-1; V: TRBV6-2/TRBV6-3; size: -; DNA: TGTGCCAGCAGTTACTCGGTTTTCACAGACACTGAAGCTTTCTTT; CDR3: CASSYSVFTDTEAFF
D: TRBD1; J: TRBJ2-4; V: TRBV6-6; size: few; DNA: TGTGCCAGCAGCCGGACAGGCAACATTCAGTACTTC; CDR3: CASSRTGNIQYF
D: -; J: TRBJ1-3; V: TRBV6-2/TRBV6-3; size: -; DNA: TGTGCCAGCAGTTACTCGATAACGAGCTCTGGAAACACCATATATTTT; CDR3: CASSYSITSSGNTIYF
D: -; J: TRBJ2-1; V: TRBV10-3; size: -; DNA: TGTGCCACCGATGCGGGTCAGGAGAGCTCCTACAATGAGCAGTTCTTC; CDR3: CATDAGQESSYNEQFF
D: -; J: TRBJ2-1; V: TRBV7-9; size: many; DNA: TGTGCCAGCAGCTTAGTGGGCGGGAATGAGCAGTTCTTC; CDR3: CASSLVGGNEQFF
D: -; J: TRBJ2-3; V: TRBV21-1; size: -; DNA: TGTGCCAGCAGCAAAAGCCCAGGTGTGAGCGGGGGGCCAGATACGCAGTATTTT; CDR3: CASSKSPGVSGGPDTQYF
D: -; J: TRBJ2-7; V: TRBV7-6; size: -; DNA: TGTGCCAGCAGCTTATTTACAGGTGGCTCCTACGAGCAGTACTTC; CDR3: CASSLFTGGSYEQYF
D: -; J: TRBJ2-1; V: TRBV18; size: many; DNA: TGTGCCAGCTCACCAGATTCGAATGAGCAGTTCTTC; CDR3: CASSPDSNEQFF
D: -; J: TRBJ2-3; V: TRBV4-3; size: -; DNA: TGCGCCAGCAGTTCGGTCCATGTGGAGAGAGATACGCAGTATTTT; CDR3: CASSSVHVERDTQYF
D: TRBD1; J: TRBJ1-6; V: TRBV9; size: many; DNA: TGTGCCAGCAGCGTGAGGGACAGGGAAAATTCACCCCTCCACTTT; CDR3: CASSVRDRENSPLHF
D: TRBD1; J: TRBJ1-2; V: TRBV9; size: -; DNA: TGTGCCAGCAGCTCGCCCTCGACAGGGTACTATGGCTACACCTTC; CDR3: CASSSPSTGYYGYTF
D: -; J: TRBJ2-1; V: TRBV19; size: -; DNA: TGTGCCAGTAGTTGGGGGGGGGGCGGAAATGAGCAGTTCTTC; CDR3: CASSWGGGGNEQFF
D: -; J: TRBJ2-5; V: TRBV12-3/TRBV12-4; size: many; DNA: TGTGCCAGCAGCTTGGTTGAGACCCAGTACTTC; CDR3: CASSLVETQYF
D: TRBD1; J: TRBJ2-7; V: TRBV6-1; size: few; DNA: TGTGCCAGCAGTGAGGGACAGCCGAGCTACGAGCAGTACTTC; CDR3: CASSEGQPSYEQYF
D: -; J: TRBJ2-3; V: TRBV20-1; size: many; DNA: TGCAGTGCTAGAGATGCAGTGGGGGCAGATACGCAGTATTTT; CDR3: CSARDAVGADTQYF
D: -; J: TRBJ1-2; V: TRBV6-2/TRBV6-3; size: many; DNA: TGTGCCAGCAGTTACGGTTGGGGCTACACCTTC; CDR3: CASSYGWGYTF
D: TRBD1; J: TRBJ2-2; V: TRBV29-1; size: -; DNA: TGCAGCGTTAAAGAAGACAGGGTAGGGACCGGGGAGCTGTTTTTT; CDR3: CSVKEDRVGTGELFF
D: -; J: TRBJ2-1; V: TRBV24-1; size: few; DNA: TGTGCCACTCGGGGCAAGGCTAGGAATGAGCAGTTCTTC; CDR3: CATRGKARNEQFF
D: -; J: TRBJ2-5; V: TRBV5-1; size: few; DNA: TGCGCCAGCACCATTCAGAGCCAAGAGACCCAGTACTTC; CDR3: CASTIQSQETQYF
D: TRBD1; J: TRBJ2-7; V: TRBV6-1; size: -; DNA: TGTGCCAGCAGTGCCGTGACAGGGGAGTATTACGAGCAGTACTTC; CDR3: CASSAVTGEYYEQYF
D: TRBD1; J: TRBJ1-5; V: TRBV6-2/TRBV6-3; size: -; DNA: TGTGCCAGCAGGGACCGAACCGGGACAGACAATCAGCCCCAGCATTTT; CDR3: CASRDRTGTDNQPQHF
D: -; J: TRBJ2-3; V: TRBV7-8; size: many; DNA: TGTGCCAGCAGCCCATTCACAGATACGCAGTATTTT; CDR3: CASSPFTDTQYF
D: TRBD2; J: TRBJ2-5; V: TRBV11-2; size: -; DNA: TGTGCCAGCAGTCCTCAGTGGGCGGGGGGAGCAGAGACCCAGTACTTC; CDR3: CASSPQWAGGAETQYF
D: TRBD2; J: TRBJ2-5; V: TRBV9; size: -; DNA: TGTGCCAGCAGCGTAGGGGTCCAGGGCGGGGGGGAGACCCAGTACTTC; CDR3: CASSVGVQGGGETQYF
D: -; J: TRBJ2-7; V: TRBV4-1; size: -; DNA: TGCGCCAGCAGCCAAGTATCGCAGGGGAAGGTCGAGCAGTACTTC; CDR3: CASSQVSQGKVEQYF
D: -; J: TRBJ1-1; V: TRBV20-1; size: few; DNA: TGCAGTGCTAGAGTAAGGTCAGGGATGAACACTGAAGCTTTCTTT; CDR3: CSARVRSGMNTEAFF
D: -; J: TRBJ2-1; V: TRBV5-1; size: few; DNA: TGCGCCAGCACCCTCTTCGATGAGCAGTTCTTC; CDR3: CASTLFDEQFF
D: TRBD1; J: TRBJ1-2; V: TRBV2; size: few; DNA: TGTGCCAGCAGTGGGGACAGCTATGGCTACACCTTC; CDR3: CASSGDSYGYTF
D: -; J: TRBJ2-3; V: TRBV10-1; size: -; DNA: TGCGCCAGCAGTGAGTCGCAGGGGAGGGGGTTTGCAGATACGCAGTATTTT; CDR3: CASSESQGRGFADTQYF
D: TRBD2; J: TRBJ2-5; V: TRBV27; size: many; DNA: TGTGCCAGCAGTTTGGCGGGGGGTGGTGAGACCCAGTACTTC; CDR3: CASSLAGGGETQYF
D: TRBD1; J: TRBJ1-2; V: TRBV12-3/TRBV12-4; size: -; DNA: TGTGCCAGCACCAAAGGGGGGGCAGGGGGAGGCTACACCTTC; CDR3: CASTKGGAGGGYTF
D: TRBD2; J: TRBJ2-3; V: TRBV6-2/TRBV6-3; size: -; DNA: TGTGCCAGCACCAGTGGGGGGGGCACAGATACGCAGTATTTT; CDR3: CASTSGGGTDTQYF
D: TRBD1; J: TRBJ1-1; V: TRBV7-9; size: -; DNA: TGTGCCAGCAGCCAGGGGGGCCTCACTGAAGCTTTCTTT; CDR3: CASSQGGLTEAFF
D: TRBD2; J: TRBJ2-7; V: TRBV12-3/TRBV12-4; size: few; DNA: TGTGCCAGCAGTAGTCTAGCGGGGGGGCGGGAGCAGTACTTC; CDR3: CASSSLAGGREQYF